The subject of this entry is one T cell receptor beta chain. The sample comes from a study of shared T cell receptors in the human thymus. Data came from immunoSEQ multiplex PCR; TCRdb stores just in-frame clones and leaves some out. The table records some 660,000 clones, 87% of them present only once. CDR1 is SGHDT and CDR2 is YYEEEE in the germline V gene. The CDR3 spans 15 residues. V was clipped by 1 base and J by 1 base, with 11 bases between them. Another study also made use of these data, one on human thymus T cells. That study reports: Resected material from corrective heart surgery provided the thymus tissue analysed. Use of V and J genes seemed skewed within the thymic and blood repertoires.

V usage is TRBV5-6 and J usage is TRBJ1-1, with D hard to call. The sample comprised thymocytes. This clonotype originated in a boy younger than two with a congenital heart defect. The CDR3 loop is CASSLIGVRNTEAFF. The CDR3 nucleotides are TGTGCCAGCAGCTTGATCGGGGTCCGGAACACTGAAGCTTTCTTT.